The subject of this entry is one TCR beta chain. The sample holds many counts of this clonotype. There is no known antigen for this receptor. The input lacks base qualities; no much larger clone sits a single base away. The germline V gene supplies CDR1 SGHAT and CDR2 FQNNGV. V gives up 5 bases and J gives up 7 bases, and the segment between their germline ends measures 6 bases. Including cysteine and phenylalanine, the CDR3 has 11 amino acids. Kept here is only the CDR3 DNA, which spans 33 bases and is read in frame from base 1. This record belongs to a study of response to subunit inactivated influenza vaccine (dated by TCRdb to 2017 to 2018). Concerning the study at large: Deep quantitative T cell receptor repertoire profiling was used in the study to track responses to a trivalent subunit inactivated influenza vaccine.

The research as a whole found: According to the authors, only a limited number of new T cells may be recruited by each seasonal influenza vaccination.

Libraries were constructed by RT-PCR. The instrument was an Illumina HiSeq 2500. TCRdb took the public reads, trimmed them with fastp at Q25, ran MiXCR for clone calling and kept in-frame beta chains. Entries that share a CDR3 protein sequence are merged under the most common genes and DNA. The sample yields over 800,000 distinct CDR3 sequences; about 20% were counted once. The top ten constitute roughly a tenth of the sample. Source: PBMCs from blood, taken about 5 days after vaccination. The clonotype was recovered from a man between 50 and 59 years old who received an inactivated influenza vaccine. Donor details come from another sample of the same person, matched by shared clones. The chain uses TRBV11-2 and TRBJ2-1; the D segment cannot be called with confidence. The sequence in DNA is TGTGCCAGCAGCCCTCTAAATGAGCAGTTCTTC. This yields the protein CASSPLNEQFF.